This TCR beta chain was recorded in a study of shared clonotypes between healthy human individuals. For the study at large: Participating donors consisted of a couple of women and a few men aged 18 to 49.

Only in-frame clones appear in the TCRdb table, and some are missing; sequencing was by immunoSEQ multiplex PCR. This table holds hundreds of thousands of clones, 96% found once. CDR3 size: 12 residues. V lost 6 bases and J lost 4, with 10 bases in between. Germline loops: CDR1 SEHNR, CDR2 FQNEAQ (reference sequence). Naive CD8 populations comprised CD45RO-negative cells positively selected for CCR7, excluding terminally differentiated effector memory CD45RA+ cells. Nashville, Tennessee was home to all donors, who were Caucasian adults. Material: naive CD8+ T cells sorted from blood. The source is a woman aged 25 to 39 in good health. The V call is TRBV7-9, the J call TRBJ2-7; possibly TRBD1 for D (6 bases). The CDR3 loop reads CASRTQGYEQYF. In DNA, the CDR3 is TGTGCCAGCAGGACCCAGGGGTACGAGCAGTACTTC.